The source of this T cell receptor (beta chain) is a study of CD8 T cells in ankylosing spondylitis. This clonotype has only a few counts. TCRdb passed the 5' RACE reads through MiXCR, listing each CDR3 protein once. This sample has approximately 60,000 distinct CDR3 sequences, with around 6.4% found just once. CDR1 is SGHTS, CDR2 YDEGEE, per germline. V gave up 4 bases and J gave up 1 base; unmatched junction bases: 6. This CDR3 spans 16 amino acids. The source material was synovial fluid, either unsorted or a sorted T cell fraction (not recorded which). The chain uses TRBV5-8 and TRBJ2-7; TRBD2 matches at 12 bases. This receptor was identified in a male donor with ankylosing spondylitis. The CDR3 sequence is CASSIQTSGGSYEQYF. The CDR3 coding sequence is TGTGCCAGCAGCATACAAACTAGCGGGGGGTCCTACGAGCAGTACTTC.